A selection of T cell receptor beta chains follows, all from one sample in a study of beta chain features in type 1 diabetes. Sequencing was performed with immunoSEQ multiplex PCR; in TCRdb, only in-frame clones are kept and a portion is missing. The sample has over 40,000 clones, around 50% seen once; the top ten hold less than 2.5%. What was sequenced was Tregs from blood. The origin of the receptors is a woman between 18 and 29 years old in good health. The CDR3 runs from the conserved cysteine through the conserved F or W. D genes are given only for firm matches. A row's size may be missing; if present it is once, few, many or a size class.

clone size | D gene | J gene | V gene | CDR3 DNA | CDR3 protein
. | TRBD2 | TRBJ2-5 | TRBV5-1 | TGCGCCAGCAGCTTGGCCCCTAGCGGGGAGACCCAGTACTTC | CASSLAPSGETQYF
. | TRBD1 | TRBJ2-1 | TRBV28 | TGTGCCAGCAGTTTCAGGACAGGGCACAATGAGCAGTTCTTC | CASSFRTGHNEQFF
few | TRBD2 | TRBJ2-5 | TRBV10-3 | TGTGCCATCAGTTCAGGTGGCAATAGCGGGAGAAAAGAGACCCAGTACTTC | CAISSGGNSGRKETQYF
. | TRBD1 | TRBJ1-1 | TRBV5-6 | TGTGCCAGCAGCTTTGATATGGGACAGGAAGCTTTCTTT | CASSFDMGQEAFF
once | . | TRBJ2-3 | TRBV6-5 | TGTGCCAGCAGATTAAAGACATTGACAGATACGCAGTATTTT | CASRLKTLTDTQYF
few | TRBD2 | TRBJ2-7 | TRBV7-2 | TGTGCCAGCAGCTTCCTAGCGGGATCCTACGAGCAGTACTTC | CASSFLAGSYEQYF
few | TRBD2 | TRBJ2-3 | TRBV7-2 | TGTGCCAGCAGCCCGAGCGCCATAGCGGGGAGCACAGATACGCAGTATTTT | CASSPSAIAGSTDTQYF
few | TRBD1 | TRBJ1-1 | TRBV18 | TGTGCCAGCTCACCAGAAGGGGGCAAGCGACGGAACACTGAAGCTTTCTTT | CASSPEGGKRRNTEAFF
. | TRBD2 | TRBJ2-1 | TRBV5-4 | TGTGCCAGCCGGGTGGGGGCGGGAGGGCCAAATGAGCAGTTCTTC | CASRVGAGGPNEQFF
few | TRBD1 | TRBJ2-7 | TRBV29-1 | TGCAGCGTTGGAGGGACAGGGGCCTACGAGCAGTACTTC | CSVGGTGAYEQYF
. | . | TRBJ1-3 | TRBV9 | TGTGCCAGCAGCGTAGGAGACTTTGGAAACACCATATATTTT | CASSVGDFGNTIYF
. | . | TRBJ2-5 | TRBV19 | TGTGCCAGTCGGTCTCATCAAGAGACCCAGTACTTC | CASRSHQETQYF
. | TRBD1 | TRBJ1-2 | TRBV28 | TGTGCCAGCAGTTTATGGCAGGGGGCCTACACCTTC | CASSLWQGAYTF
. | . | TRBJ1-5 | TRBV11-1 | TGTGCCAGCAGCCCCACCGGGACGGGGGATCAGCCCCAGCATTTT | CASSPTGTGDQPQHF
. | . | TRBJ2-3 | TRBV5-1 | TGCGCCAGCAGCCTAGGAGATACGCAGTATTTT | CASSLGDTQYF
few | TRBD1 | TRBJ1-1 | TRBV6-6 | TGTGCCAGCATAAGGGACAGGGGGCGCTTAGCTGAAGCTTTCTTT | CASIRDRGRLAEAFF
. | . | TRBJ2-7 | TRBV4-1 | TGCGCCAGCAGCCGAGGTACAGGTAACGAGCAGTACTTC | CASSRGTGNEQYF
. | TRBD2 | TRBJ2-1 | TRBV5-1 | TGCGCCAGCAGCTTGGGACTAGCGGGACGCTCCTACAATGAGCAGTTCTTC | CASSLGLAGRSYNEQFF
. | . | TRBJ1-1 | TRBV6-6 | TGTGCCAGCAAAGGACTTGGAACTGAAGCTTTCTTT | CASKGLGTEAFF
. | . | TRBJ2-1 | TRBV28 | TGTGCCAGCATTCAGGGGTTTTACAATGAGCAGTTCTTC | CASIQGFYNEQFF
once | TRBD1 | TRBJ2-1 | TRBV12-5 | TGTGCTAGTGGTTTGGTACTTGGGACAGGGTACAATGAGCAGTTCTTC | CASGLVLGTGYNEQFF
. | TRBD2 | TRBJ2-7 | TRBV20-1 | TGCAGTGGCCAGCGGGAGTACGAGCAGTACTTC | CSGQREYEQYF
. | TRBD1 | TRBJ2-2 | TRBV28 | TGTGCCAGCAGTCGACCCCGGACAGGGAACACCGGGGAGCTGTTTTTT | CASSRPRTGNTGELFF
medium-sized | TRBD1 | TRBJ1-2 | TRBV7-9 | TGTGCCAGCAGCTTGGGAGAGGGGGCGTTGGGCTACACCTTC | CASSLGEGALGYTF
. | . | TRBJ1-6 | TRBV7-8 | TGTGCCAGCAGCTTAGCCAGGGGCTATAATTCACCCCTCCACTTT | CASSLARGYNSPLHF
. | . | TRBJ1-1 | TRBV2 | TGTGCCAGCAAAACTGGGGGAGGGGGCACTGAAGCTTTCTTT | CASKTGGGGTEAFF
. | TRBD2 | TRBJ2-2 | TRBV7-2 | TGTGCCAGCACCCCGGGAGGGTATAACACCGGGGAGCTGTTTTTT | CASTPGGYNTGELFF
few | TRBD2 | TRBJ2-3 | TRBV4-2 | TGTGCCAGCAGCCAAGCGCAGGGACTAGCGATGGATACGCAGTATTTT | CASSQAQGLAMDTQYF
. | . | TRBJ2-1 | TRBV7-9 | TGTGCCAGCAGCCCCCGCGGCTCGGGTTACTACAATGAGCAGTTCTTC | CASSPRGSGYYNEQFF
few | . | TRBJ1-5 | TRBV5-6 | TGTGCCAGCAGCTTTCAGTCTAATCAGCCCCAGCATTTT | CASSFQSNQPQHF
once | TRBD1 | TRBJ2-7 | TRBV6-5 | TGTGCCAGCAGCGCTAAGGGGGCAGGATCCTACGAGCAGTACTTC | CASSAKGAGSYEQYF
few | TRBD1 | TRBJ1-1 | TRBV27 | TGTGCCAGCAGTCTCAAACAGGGGGGCCACACTGAAGCTTTCTTT | CASSLKQGGHTEAFF
. | TRBD2 | TRBJ2-5 | TRBV19 | TGTGCCACCGGGGGGAGGAAGGCCGGGCAAGAAGAGACCCAGTACTTC | CATGGRKAGQEETQYF
. | TRBD2 | TRBJ2-1 | TRBV4-1 | TGCGCCAGCAGCCAACCCCCTAGCGGGATTTATAGTGAGCAGTTCTTC | CASSQPPSGIYSEQFF
. | TRBD1 | TRBJ1-2 | TRBV29-1 | TGCAGCGTTTTAGGACAGGGGGAACGTGGCTGCACCTTC | CSVLGQGERGCTF
few | . | TRBJ2-7 | TRBV7-9 | TGTGCCAGCAGCTTATATCAGGGGCCCTACGAGCAGTACTTC | CASSLYQGPYEQYF
. | TRBD1 | TRBJ1-2 | TRBV4-1 | TGCGCCAGCAGCCAAGGCCCGGGACAGTCCTATGGCTACACCTTC | CASSQGPGQSYGYTF
. | TRBD1 | TRBJ1-1 | TRBV5-4 | TGTGCCAGCAGCTTAAACAGGGGATTCAACACTGAAGCTTTCTTT | CASSLNRGFNTEAFF